One TCR beta chain is described in this entry. No antigen is known for it. This sample is drawn from a study of PD-1 blockade in classical Hodgkin lymphoma. The assay was immunoSEQ multiplex PCR, and TCRdb's table has in-frame clones only and misses some. The sample lists roughly 6,800 clones, 75% to 85% seen once, with 30% to 40% in the top ten. Study-wide results and limits: Those patients who began receiving nivolumab less than 1 year after ASCT had lower diversity, and they were excluded.

Relapse after autologous stem cell transplantation occurred in every patient, and brentuximab vedotin exposure varied. Germline CDR1 reads MDHEN; CDR2 reads SYDVKM. This CDR3 region has 13 residues. After removal of 0 bases from V and 6 bases from J, the junction contained 1 base not matched to a gene. J is TRBJ1-2 and V is TRBV28; 7 bases map to TRBD1. This clonotype originated in a human donor with classical Hodgkin lymphoma. Sequenced here: peripheral blood mononuclear cells (PBMCs), sampled before the second cycle of nivolumab. CDR3 protein: CASSLWQGDGYTF. The DNA for the CDR3 is TGTGCCAGCAGTTTATGGCAGGGGGATGGCTACACCTTC.